This section outlines one T cell receptor beta chain sequence together with its context. The CDR3 is 16 residues long. J was trimmed by 4 bases and V by 7 bases; bases with no gene match: 9. Germline assignment: CDR1 SGHNT and CDR2 YYREEE (reference sequence). Assay: immunoSEQ multiplex PCR; the TCRdb copy retains only in-frame clones and omits some. Of about 170,000 clones in the sample, approximately 90% were seen once. This record belongs to a study of T cell responses to AZD1222 COVID-19 vaccine. The sample was peripheral blood, taken 28 days after the second AZD1222 dose. The chain recombines TRBV5-4 with TRBJ2-2; TRBD2 aligns across 11 bases. The origin of this receptor is an adult who received the AZD1222 COVID-19 vaccine. The CDR3 region has the DNA TGTGCCAGCGGAGGTACGGGACTAGCGGCCACCGGGGAGCTGTTTTTT. It is translated as CASGGTGLAATGELFF.